This T cell receptor (beta chain) stems from a study of siplizumab effects on memory and regulatory T cells. Study-level results: Sequences below about 10^-5 frequency were poorly captured. As a result, only a minor fraction of alloreactive clones mapped to unstimulated subsets.

For every sample, some 10^5 TCR templates were assayed. Using immunoSEQ multiplex PCR, the repertoire was profiled, and TCRdb retains in-frame clones only, with some absent. Of 85,000 to 130,000 clones in the sample, nearly 95% are singletons; the top ten hold approximately 0.6%. With respect to this clone: Antigen specificity is unknown.

The CDR3 spans 17 residues. Germline assignment: CDR1 LNHDA and CDR2 SQIVND (reference sequence). The V and J ends lost 0 bases and 7 bases, in that order; junction bases with no gene match: 8. The specimen sequenced was Tregs sorted from blood. The chain has TRBV19 and TRBJ2-2, with TRBD1 matching 10 bases. This TCR was sampled from a human donor in good health. CDR3 sequence reads: CASSIDGWDRGGGELFF. The CDR3 nucleotides are TGTGCCAGTAGTATAGATGGTTGGGACAGGGGCGGCGGGGAGCTGTTTTTT.